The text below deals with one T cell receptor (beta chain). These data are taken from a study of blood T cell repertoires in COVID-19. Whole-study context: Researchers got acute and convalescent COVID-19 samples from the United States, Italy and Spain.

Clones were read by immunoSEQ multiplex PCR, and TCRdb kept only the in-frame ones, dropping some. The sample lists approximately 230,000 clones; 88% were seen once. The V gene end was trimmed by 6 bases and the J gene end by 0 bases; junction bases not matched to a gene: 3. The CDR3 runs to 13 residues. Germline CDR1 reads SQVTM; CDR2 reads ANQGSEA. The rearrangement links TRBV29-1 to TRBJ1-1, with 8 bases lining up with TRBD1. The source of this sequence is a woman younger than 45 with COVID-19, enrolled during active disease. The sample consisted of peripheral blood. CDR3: CSVSTGVNTEAFF. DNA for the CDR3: TGCAGCGTCTCGACAGGGGTGAACACTGAAGCTTTCTTT.